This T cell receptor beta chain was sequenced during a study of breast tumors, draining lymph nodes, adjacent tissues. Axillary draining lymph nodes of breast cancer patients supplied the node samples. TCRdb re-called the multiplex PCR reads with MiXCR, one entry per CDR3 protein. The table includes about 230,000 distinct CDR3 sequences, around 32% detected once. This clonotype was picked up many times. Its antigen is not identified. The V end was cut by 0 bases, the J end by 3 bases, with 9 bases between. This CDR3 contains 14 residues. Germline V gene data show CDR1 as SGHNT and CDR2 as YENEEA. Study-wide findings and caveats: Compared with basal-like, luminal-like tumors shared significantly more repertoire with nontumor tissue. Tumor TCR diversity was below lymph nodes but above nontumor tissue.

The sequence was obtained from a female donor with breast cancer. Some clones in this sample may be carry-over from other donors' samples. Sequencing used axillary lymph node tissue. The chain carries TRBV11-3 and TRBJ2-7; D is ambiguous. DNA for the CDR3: TGTGCCAGCAGCTTAGAGGTCGCAGGCTACGAGCAGTACTTC. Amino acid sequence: CASSLEVAGYEQYF. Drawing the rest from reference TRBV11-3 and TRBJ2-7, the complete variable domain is EAGVVQSPRYKIIEKKQPVAFWCNPISGHNTLYWYLQNLGQGPELLIRYENEEAVDDSQLPKDRFSAERLKGVDSTLKIQPAELGDSAVYLCASSLEVAGYEQYFGPGTRLTVT.